Listed here are 19 T cell receptor beta chains from one sample, sequenced in a study of T cells in Graves' hyperthyroidism and ophthalmopathy. It was RNA transcripts that yielded the amplified TCR beta CDR3 regions. The HTBI primer set served for first-round RT-PCR of the TCR CDR3. TCRdb re-called the multiplex PCR reads through MiXCR, storing one row per CDR3 protein. This table holds fewer than 450,000 distinct CDR3 sequences, roughly 18% found once. The sample was blood. These receptors all stem from a man between 18 and 35 years old with Graves' ophthalmopathy.

The genes are TRBV7-8 and TRBJ2-2; 7 bases agree with TRBD1. The CDR3 is made up of 16 amino acids. Germline V gene data show CDR1 as SGHVS and CDR2 as FQNEAQ. With V trimmed by 4 bases and J by 7 bases, 12 bases remained unmatched. The CDR3 is CASSSGTVGAVGELFF. In DNA form, the CDR3 reads TGTGCCAGCAGCTCAGGGACAGTCGGGGCCGTCGGGGAGCTGTTTTTT.

The V gene is TRBV12-3 or TRBV12-4, the J gene TRBJ1-2, with D unresolved. CDR3 length: 12 residues. Trimming took 10 bases from V and 5 from J, leaving 14 bases between them. CDR3 DNA sequence: TGTGCCACCTCCCGAGGAGTGTATGGCTACACCTTC. Translated, it gives CATSRGVYGYTF.

V usage is TRBV19 and J usage is TRBJ2-1, with D possibly matching TRBD1 (7 bases). This CDR3 spans 15 amino acids. The ends were cut back, 1 base at V and 4 bases at J, with 11 bases in the middle. In germline, CDR1 is LNHDA, CDR2 SQIVND (reference sequence). The CDR3 region has the DNA TGTGCCAGTAGTATAGCGACAGGGACTTACAATGAGCAGTTCTTC. Translating gives CASSIATGTYNEQFF.

On this clonotype: A much larger clone differs by one base, so this may be a read error. The rearrangement joins TRBV12-3 or TRBV12-4 to TRBJ2-7; D may be TRBD2 (7 bases). Trimming took off 2 bases at V and 9 bases at J, with 17 bases between the two ends. The CDR3 covers 14 residues. The CDR3 loop is CASSLRGGALGQYF. The CDR3 nucleotides read TGTGCCAGCAGTTTAAGAGGGGGGGCCCTCGGGCAGTACTTC.

CDR3 nucleotides: TGTGCCAGCAGGGAGGGGAGCCAGCACACTGAAGCTTTCTTT. Translating it yields CASREGSQHTEAFF. J is TRBJ1-1 and V is TRBV6-1; a possible D gene is TRBD1 (5 bases). The V and J ends lost 6 bases and 3 bases respectively, with 14 bases between them. This CDR3 contains 14 residues. CDR1 is MNHNS and CDR2 is SASEGT in the germline V gene.

This rearrangement joins TRBV12-3 or TRBV12-4 to TRBJ2-7; 8 nucleotides line up with TRBD2. This CDR3 has 14 residues. The V segment lost 5 bases and the J segment 2 bases; nucleotides outside the gene matches: 5. The CDR3 coding sequence is TGTGCCAGCAGTCCTGGACTAGCCCCCTACGAGCAGTACTTC. Translating it yields CASSPGLAPYEQYF.

This clonotype was counted many times. This chain connects TRBV11-2 to TRBJ1-1; D may be TRBD1 (6 bases). Trimming pared 6 bases from V and 6 bases from J, leaving 14 bases between. Germline loops: CDR1 SGHAT, CDR2 FQNNGV. This CDR3 spans 13 amino acids. The CDR3, as DNA: TGTGCCAGCAGTACTCGGGGGGCATCTGAAGCTTTCTTT. Protein sequence: CASSTRGASEAFF.

This clonotype was seen ten or more times. The chain uses TRBV2 and TRBJ1-1; 8 positions agree with TRBD1. From germline, CDR1 is SNHLY and CDR2 FYNNEI. After removal of 6 bases from V and 4 bases from J, the junction contained 16 bases not matched to a gene. The CDR3 is 17 residues long. CDR3 in DNA: TGTGCCAGCAGCCTAGGGCAGGGGGCCGGTTTGGGCACTGAAGCTTTCTTT. It specifies CASSLGQGAGLGTEAFF.

The rearrangement links TRBV12-3 or TRBV12-4 to TRBJ2-5; no firm D call. The CDR3 extends over 15 amino acids. V gave up 6 bases and J gave up 1 base, with 15 bases separating them. The CDR3 here is CASSAQVAAQETQYF. The CDR3 DNA is TGTGCCAGCAGCGCCCAGGTGGCAGCCCAAGAGACCCAGTACTTC.

The V gene is TRBV7-9, the J gene TRBJ1-5, with 11 bases aligning to TRBD1. Germline CDR1 SEHNR, CDR2 FQNEAQ (reference sequence). The V and J ends lost 1 base and 6 bases, in that order; junction bases with no gene match: 5. There are 16 residues in the CDR3. This CDR3 reads CASSLGGTGGTQPQHF. CDR3 DNA: TGTGCCAGCAGCTTAGGGGGGACAGGGGGGACTCAGCCCCAGCATTTT.

The sample holds many counts of this clonotype. The J gene is TRBJ1-1, the V gene TRBV11-2, with unresolved D. The CDR3 consists of 12 residues. Per germline, CDR1 SGHAT and CDR2 FQNNGV. V was pared by 0 bases and J by 5 bases, with 4 bases between. CDR3 DNA sequence: TGTGCCAGCAGCTTAGATTTAACTGAAGCTTTCTTT. Translating gives CASSLDLTEAFF.

This clonotype was seen at least ten times. The V call is TRBV28, the J call TRBJ2-3; 8 bases map to TRBD2. Germline CDR1 is MDHEN and CDR2 is SYDVKM. The CDR3 runs to 17 residues. V dropped 6 bases and J dropped 2; count of bases not matched to a gene: 13. The CDR3: CASSPHDGGGSTDTQYF. In nucleotides, the CDR3 is TGTGCCAGCAGCCCGCACGATGGCGGGGGGTCCACAGATACGCAGTATTTT.

This sequence joins TRBV20-1 and TRBJ2-7; 7 bases map to TRBD2. V shed 4 bases and J 3 bases; nucleotides not matched to a gene: 6. Germline V gives CDR1 DFQATT, CDR2 SNEGSKA (reference sequence). This CDR3 spans 13 amino acids. Here the CDR3 DNA reads TGCAGTGCTACCAGCGGGACTGGCTACGAGCAGTACTTC. Translating gives CSATSGTGYEQYF.

This clonotype was detected many times. V is TRBV19 and J is TRBJ1-1; D might be TRBD1 (6 bases). V gave up 3 bases and J gave up 2 bases, with 16 bases separating them. Germline V CDR1 and CDR2: LNHDA, SQIVND (reference sequence). This CDR3 contains 16 residues. CDR3 in DNA: TGTGCCAGTAGTATTGGAGTATGGACAGTAAACACTGAAGCTTTCTTT. Its protein product is CASSIGVWTVNTEAFF.

This clonotype came up many times. The chain links TRBV4-1 to TRBJ2-3; 9 bases fit TRBD2. The germline CDR1 and CDR2 sequences are MGHRA and YSYEKL. Trimming removed 7 bases from V and 2 bases from J; junction bases left unmatched: 4. The CDR3 spans 14 residues. CDR3 nucleotide sequence: TGCGCCAGCATGCCGGGACTAGCCACAGATACGCAGTATTTT. Protein: CASMPGLATDTQYF.

This clonotype is labeled medium-sized. DNA for the CDR3: TGTGCCAGCAGCGTCTCCGACTCCTATAATTCACCCCTCCACTTT. It encodes CASSVSDSYNSPLHF. The J gene is TRBJ1-6, the V gene TRBV9; D not certain. Trimming shortened V by 2 bases and J by 0 bases, and 6 bases separated the two germline ends. In germline, CDR1 is SGDLS, CDR2 YYNGEE. This CDR3 is built from 15 residues.

The V call is TRBV2, the J call TRBJ1-5; tentative D call: TRBD1 (6 bases). The ends were cut back, 5 bases at V and 7 bases at J, with 18 bases in the middle. The CDR3 has 15 residues. CDR1 is SNHLY and CDR2 is FYNNEI in the germline V gene. This CDR3 reads CASSPPGGGGQPQHF. The CDR3 DNA reads TGTGCCAGCAGTCCCCCGGGGGGGGGGGGCCAGCCCCAGCATTTT.

This clonotype was counted many times. The J gene is TRBJ1-1, the V gene TRBV12-3 or TRBV12-4; no reliable D call. Trimming left V 1 base short and J 9 bases short, with 3 bases between. The length of the CDR3 is 10 residues. DNA of the CDR3: TGTGCCAGCAGTTTAGATCAAGCTTTCTTT. Translation: CASSLDQAFF.

This sequence joins TRBV28 and TRBJ2-2; 8 bases fit TRBD2. The CDR3 contains 15 residues. The V gene end was trimmed by 6 bases and the J gene end by 0 bases; junction bases not matched to a gene: 3. Per the germline V gene, CDR1 is MDHEN and CDR2 is SYDVKM. CDR3 in DNA: TGTGCCAGCAGCCGTAGCGGGGCGAACACCGGGGAGCTGTTTTTT. This codes for CASSRSGANTGELFF.